One TCR beta chain is described in this entry. Its antigen remains unidentified. The sample comes from a study of blood T cells in healthy people across ages. Using a J-beta primer mix together with a sample-barcoded 5' primer, a second PCR was run for roughly 6 to 12 cycles. TCRdb redid the calling of the 5' RACE reads with MiXCR, one entry per CDR3 protein. The sample lists 650,000 to 900,000 distinct CDR3 sequences, around 62% occurring once. Drawing of peripheral blood yielded about 10 milliliters from each donor. Total RNA extraction produced at least 5.5 micrograms (per sample) for the study. Findings of the study overall: A greater number of naive CD4+ cells and higher diversity distinguished long-lived donors from aged donors. TCR beta diversity per million T cells fell roughly linearly with age.

The CDR3 is 17 residues long. With V trimmed by 1 base and J by 2 bases, 9 bases remained unmatched. The germline V gene has CDR1 MDHEN and CDR2 SYDVKM. This chain links TRBV28 with TRBJ2-7; 9 bases are shared with TRBD1. The source material was blood. The TCR comes from a young man in good health. CDR3 region: CASSLSSWGQGPYEQYF. The DNA of the CDR3 is TGTGCCAGCAGTTTATCCAGCTGGGGACAGGGACCCTACGAGCAGTACTTC.